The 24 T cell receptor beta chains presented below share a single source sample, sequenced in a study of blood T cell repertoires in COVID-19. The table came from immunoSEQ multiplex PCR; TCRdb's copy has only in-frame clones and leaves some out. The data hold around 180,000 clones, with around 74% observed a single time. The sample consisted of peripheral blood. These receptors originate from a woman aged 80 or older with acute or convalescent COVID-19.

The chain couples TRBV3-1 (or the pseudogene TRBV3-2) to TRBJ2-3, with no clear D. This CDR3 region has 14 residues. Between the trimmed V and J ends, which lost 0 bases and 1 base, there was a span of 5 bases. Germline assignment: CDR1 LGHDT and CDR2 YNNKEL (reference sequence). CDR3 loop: CASSQDYRTDTQYF. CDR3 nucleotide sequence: TGTGCCAGCAGCCAAGACTACCGCACAGATACGCAGTATTTT.

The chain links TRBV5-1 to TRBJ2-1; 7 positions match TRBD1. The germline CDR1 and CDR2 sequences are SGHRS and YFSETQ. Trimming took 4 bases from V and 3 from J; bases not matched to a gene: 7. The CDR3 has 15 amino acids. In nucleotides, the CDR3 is TGCGCCAGCAGCGACCCAGGGGGAGACTACAATGAGCAGTTCTTC. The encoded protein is CASSDPGGDYNEQFF. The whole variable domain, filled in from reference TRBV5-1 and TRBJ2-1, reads KAGVTQTPRYLIKTRGQQVTLSCSPISGHRSVSWYQQTPGQGLQFLFEYFSETQRNKGNFPGRFSGRQFSNSRSEMNVSTLELGDSALYLCASSDPGGDYNEQFFGPGTRLTVL.

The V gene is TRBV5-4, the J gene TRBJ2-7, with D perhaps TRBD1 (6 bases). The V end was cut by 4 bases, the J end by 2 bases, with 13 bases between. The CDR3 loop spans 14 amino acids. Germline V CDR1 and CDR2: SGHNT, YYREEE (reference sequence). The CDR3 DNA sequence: TGTGCCAGCAGCGGCGGACAGAACCCCTACGAGCAGTACTTC. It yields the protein CASSGGQNPYEQYF.

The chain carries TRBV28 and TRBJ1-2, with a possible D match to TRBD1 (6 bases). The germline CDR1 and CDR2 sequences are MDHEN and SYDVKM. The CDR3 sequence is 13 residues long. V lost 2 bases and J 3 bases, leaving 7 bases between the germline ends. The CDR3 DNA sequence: TGTGCCAGCAGTTTACAGGGGTACTATGGCTACACCTTC. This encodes CASSLQGYYGYTF.

This CDR3 reads CASSYGTPSLDTQYF. Written as DNA, the CDR3 is TGTGCCAGCAGCTACGGGACACCTTCTCTGGATACGCAGTATTTT. This sequence joins TRBV5-5 and TRBJ2-3; perhaps TRBD1 as D (6 bases). With 3 bases removed from V and 6 bases from J, the gap between germline ends came to 17 bases. The CDR3 totals 15 residues. Looked up from germline, CDR1 is SGHKS and CDR2 is YYEKEE (reference sequence). Using reference TRBV5-5 and TRBJ2-3 for the parts outside the CDR3, the full variable domain is DAGVTQSPTHLIKTRGQQVTLRCSPISGHKSVSWYQQVLGQGPQFIFQYYEKEERGRGNFPDRFSARQFPNYSSELNVNALLLGDSALYLCASSYGTPSLDTQYFGPGTRLTVL.

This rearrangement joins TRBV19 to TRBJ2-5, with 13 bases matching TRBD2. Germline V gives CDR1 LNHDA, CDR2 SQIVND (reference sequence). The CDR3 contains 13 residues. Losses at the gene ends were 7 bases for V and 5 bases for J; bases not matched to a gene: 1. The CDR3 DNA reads TGTGCCAGTAAACTAGCGGGAGGGGAGACCCAGTACTTC. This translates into CASKLAGGETQYF.

CDR3 nucleotides: TGTGCCAGCAGCCAAGTCTCGTGGGCGTCTGGTGAAAAACTGTTTTTT. Its protein product is CASSQVSWASGEKLFF. The genes are TRBV14 and TRBJ1-4, with D unresolved. The CDR3 has 16 residues. The ends were cut back, 1 base at V and 7 bases at J, with 16 bases in the middle. Germline lookup yields CDR1 SGHDN and CDR2 FVKESK.

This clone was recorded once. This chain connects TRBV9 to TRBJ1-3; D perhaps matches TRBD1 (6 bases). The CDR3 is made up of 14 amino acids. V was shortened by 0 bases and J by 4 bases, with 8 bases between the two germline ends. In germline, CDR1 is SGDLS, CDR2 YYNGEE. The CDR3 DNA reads TGTGCCAGCAGCGTAGGGACAGTCGGAAACACCATATATTTT. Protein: CASSVGTVGNTIYF.

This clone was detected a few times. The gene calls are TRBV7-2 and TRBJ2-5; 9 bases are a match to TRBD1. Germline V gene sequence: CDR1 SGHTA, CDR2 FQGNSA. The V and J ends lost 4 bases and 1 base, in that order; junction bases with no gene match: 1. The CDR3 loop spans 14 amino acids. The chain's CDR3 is CASSWGQGQETQYF. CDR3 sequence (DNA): TGTGCCAGCAGCTGGGGACAGGGCCAAGAGACCCAGTACTTC.

CDR3 in amino acids: CASSLSVPTVYEQYF. The CDR3 coding sequence is TGTGCCAGCAGCTTATCGGTCCCGACAGTTTACGAGCAGTACTTC. J is TRBJ2-7 and V is TRBV7-9; the D gene is possibly TRBD1 (5 bases). This CDR3 comprises 15 residues. V gave up 2 bases and J gave up 4 bases, with 15 bases separating them. Germline loops: CDR1 SEHNR, CDR2 FQNEAQ (reference sequence).

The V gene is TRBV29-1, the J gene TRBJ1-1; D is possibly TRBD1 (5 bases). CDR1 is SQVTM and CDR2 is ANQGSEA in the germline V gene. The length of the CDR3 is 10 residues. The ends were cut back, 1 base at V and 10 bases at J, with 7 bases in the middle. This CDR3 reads CSVEGRGAFF. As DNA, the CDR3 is TGCAGCGTTGAAGGTAGGGGAGCTTTCTTT.

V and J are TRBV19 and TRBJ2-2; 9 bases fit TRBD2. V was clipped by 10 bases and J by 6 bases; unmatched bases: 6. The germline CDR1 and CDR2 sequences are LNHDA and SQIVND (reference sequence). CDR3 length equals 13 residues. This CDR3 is CATRREGAGELFF. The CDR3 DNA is TGTGCCACCCGGCGGGAGGGTGCCGGGGAGCTGTTTTTT.

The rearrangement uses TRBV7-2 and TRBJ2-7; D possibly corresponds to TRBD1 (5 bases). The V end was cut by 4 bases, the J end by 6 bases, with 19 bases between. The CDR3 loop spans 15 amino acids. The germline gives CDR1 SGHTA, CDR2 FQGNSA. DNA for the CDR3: TGTGCCAGCAGCTACCAGACTGGGGCGTTTGGCGAGCAGTACTTC. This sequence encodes CASSYQTGAFGEQYF.

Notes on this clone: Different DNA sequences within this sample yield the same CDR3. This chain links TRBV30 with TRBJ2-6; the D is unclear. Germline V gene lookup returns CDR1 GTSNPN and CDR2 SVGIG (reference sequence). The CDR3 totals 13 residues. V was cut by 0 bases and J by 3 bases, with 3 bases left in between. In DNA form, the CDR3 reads TGTGCCTGGAGTGTTAGTGGGGCCAACGTCCTGACTTTC. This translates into CAWSVSGANVLTF. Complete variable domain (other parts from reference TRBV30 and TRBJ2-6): SQTIHQWPATLVQPVGSPLSLECTVEGTSNPNLYWYRQAAGRGLQLLFYSVGIGQISSEVPQNLSASRPQDRQFILSSKKLLLSDSGFYLCAWSVSGANVLTFGAGSRLTVL.

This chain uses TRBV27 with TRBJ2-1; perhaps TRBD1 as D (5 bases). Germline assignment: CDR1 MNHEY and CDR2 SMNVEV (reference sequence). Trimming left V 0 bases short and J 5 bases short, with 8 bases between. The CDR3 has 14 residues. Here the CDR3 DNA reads TGTGCCAGCAGTTTATCGACAGCCAACAATGAGCAGTTCTTC. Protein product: CASSLSTANNEQFF.

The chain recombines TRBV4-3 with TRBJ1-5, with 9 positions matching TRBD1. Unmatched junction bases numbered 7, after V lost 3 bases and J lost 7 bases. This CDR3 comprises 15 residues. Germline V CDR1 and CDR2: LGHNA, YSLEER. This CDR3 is CASSQSTGGGQPQHF. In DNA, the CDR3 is TGCGCCAGCAGCCAGAGCACAGGGGGCGGGCAGCCCCAGCATTTT.

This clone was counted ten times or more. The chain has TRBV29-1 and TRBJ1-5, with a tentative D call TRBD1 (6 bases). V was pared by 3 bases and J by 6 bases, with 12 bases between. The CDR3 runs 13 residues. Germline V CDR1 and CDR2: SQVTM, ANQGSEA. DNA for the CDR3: TGCAGCGTTGAGGGGGCGCAGGGTCAGCCCCAGCATTTT. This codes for CSVEGAQGQPQHF.

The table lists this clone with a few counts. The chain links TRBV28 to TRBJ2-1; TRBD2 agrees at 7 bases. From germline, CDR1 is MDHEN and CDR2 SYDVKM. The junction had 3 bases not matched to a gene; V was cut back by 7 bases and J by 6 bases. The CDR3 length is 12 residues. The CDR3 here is CASTTGGNEQFF. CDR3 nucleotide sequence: TGTGCCAGCACCACGGGAGGCAATGAGCAGTTCTTC.

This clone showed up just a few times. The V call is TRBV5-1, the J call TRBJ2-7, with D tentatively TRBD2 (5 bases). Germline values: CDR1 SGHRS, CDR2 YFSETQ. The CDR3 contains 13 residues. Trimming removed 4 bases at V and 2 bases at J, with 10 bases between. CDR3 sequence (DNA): TGCGCCAGCAGCACGGACGGGACCTACGAGCAGTACTTC. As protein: CASSTDGTYEQYF.

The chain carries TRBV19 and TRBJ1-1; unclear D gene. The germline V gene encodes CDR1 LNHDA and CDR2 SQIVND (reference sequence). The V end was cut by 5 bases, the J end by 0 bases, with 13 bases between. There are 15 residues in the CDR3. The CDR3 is CASSLSGAVNTEAFF. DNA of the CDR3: TGTGCCAGTAGTCTATCCGGTGCGGTGAACACTGAAGCTTTCTTT.

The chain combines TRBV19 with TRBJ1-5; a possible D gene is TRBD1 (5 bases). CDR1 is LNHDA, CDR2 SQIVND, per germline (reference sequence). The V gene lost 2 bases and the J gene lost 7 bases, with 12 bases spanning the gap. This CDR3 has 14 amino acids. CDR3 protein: CASSISGKHQPQHF. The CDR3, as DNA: TGTGCCAGTAGTATATCAGGGAAGCACCAGCCCCAGCATTTT.

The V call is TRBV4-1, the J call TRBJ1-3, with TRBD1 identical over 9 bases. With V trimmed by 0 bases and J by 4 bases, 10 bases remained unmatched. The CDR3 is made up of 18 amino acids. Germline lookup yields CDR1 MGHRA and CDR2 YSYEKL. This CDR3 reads CASSQEMDRGYSGNTIYF. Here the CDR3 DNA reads TGCGCCAGCAGCCAAGAGATGGACAGGGGTTACTCCGGAAACACCATATATTTT.

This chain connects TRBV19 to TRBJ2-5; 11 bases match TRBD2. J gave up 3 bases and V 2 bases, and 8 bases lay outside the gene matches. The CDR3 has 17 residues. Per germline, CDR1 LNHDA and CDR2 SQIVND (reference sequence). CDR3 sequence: CASSIRGLAAYEETQYF. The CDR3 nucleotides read TGTGCCAGTAGTATACGGGGACTAGCGGCATATGAAGAGACCCAGTACTTC.

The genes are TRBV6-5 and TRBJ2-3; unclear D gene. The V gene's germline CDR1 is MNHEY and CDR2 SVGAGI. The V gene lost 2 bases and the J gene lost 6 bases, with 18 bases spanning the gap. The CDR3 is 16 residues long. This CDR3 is CASSYDSTRPSDTQYF. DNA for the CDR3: TGTGCCAGCAGTTACGATAGTACCCGCCCCTCGGATACGCAGTATTTT.